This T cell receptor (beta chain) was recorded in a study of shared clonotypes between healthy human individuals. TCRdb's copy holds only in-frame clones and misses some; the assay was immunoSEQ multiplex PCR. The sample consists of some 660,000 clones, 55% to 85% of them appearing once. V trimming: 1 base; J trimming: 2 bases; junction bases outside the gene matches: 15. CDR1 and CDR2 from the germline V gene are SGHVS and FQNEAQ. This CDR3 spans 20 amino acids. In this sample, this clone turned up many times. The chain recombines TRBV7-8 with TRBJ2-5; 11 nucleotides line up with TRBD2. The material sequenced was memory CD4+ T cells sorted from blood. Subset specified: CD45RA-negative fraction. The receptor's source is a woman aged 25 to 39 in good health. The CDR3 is CASSLERLSGLAGLQETQYF. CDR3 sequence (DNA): TGTGCCAGCAGCTTAGAGCGACTAAGCGGACTAGCGGGCCTACAAGAGACCCAGTACTTC.